The clone carrying this T cell receptor (beta chain) was detected many times. Its matching antigen is unknown. The data were obtained in a study of spatial heterogeneity in lung cancer. Study-wide context: On average, each unique TCR and UMI combination appeared more than ten times in raw reads. Notes on the study in general: Tracking of tumor mutation counts was seen in expanded intratumoral alpha and beta TCR counts.

CDR1 is WSHSY and CDR2 is SAAADI in the germline V gene. The CDR3 loop spans 13 amino acids. V shed 6 bases and J shed 7 bases, with 10 bases lying between them. Every individual TCR cDNA molecule carried its own unique molecular identifier, which allowed correction of PCR and sequencing errors. In TCRdb, the 5' RACE reads were re-called with MiXCR into one record per CDR3 protein. Here the sample spans some 100,000 distinct CDR3 sequences, 4.4% being singletons. Indicated time point: sample taken at primary tumor resection. Sequencing was performed on whole RNA extracted from tumor and nontumor lung tissue, or from frozen PBMC, and the material was left unsorted.

This TCR derives from a male donor with early-stage non-small cell lung cancer. This chain joins TRBV10-2 and TRBJ1-6; D possibly corresponds to TRBD1 (5 bases). The sequencing here drew on lung tumor tissue, taken at surgery. CDR3 loop: CASSGTKNSPLHF. The DNA of the CDR3 is TGCGCCAGCAGCGGGACGAAGAATTCACCCCTCCACTTT.